The T cell receptor beta chain described here comes from a study of glioma-infiltrating T cells after dendritic cell vaccination. Study-level results: The cohort had few patients with full blood and tumor sets.

Here immunoSEQ multiplex PCR was the method, and the copy in TCRdb shows in-frame clones only, minus some. The sample contains nearly 85,000 clones, over 85% of which appear only once. CDR1 and CDR2 (germline): SGHNT, YYREEE (reference sequence). CDR3 length equals 16 residues. The ends were cut back, 1 base at V and 4 bases at J, with 15 bases in the middle. Details on this clone: The target antigen is unknown.

The sequences come from blood, collected before dendritic cell vaccination. The chain couples TRBV5-4 to TRBJ2-1; D might be TRBD2 (6 bases). The sequence derives from a human donor with glioblastoma. In nucleotides, the CDR3 is TGTGCCAGCAGCTTGATCTCCGGGAGACGGTACAATGAGCAGTTCTTC. Translation gives CASSLISGRRYNEQFF.